Reported below is one T cell receptor (beta chain). Its antigen is not identified. This sample is part of a study of neoadjuvant nivolumab and ipilimumab in lung cancer. Study as a whole: Patients got nivolumab 3 mg/kg on days 1, 15 and 29; combination added ipilimumab 1 mg/kg day 1. Broader study findings: Only a single major-pathologic-response sample was available for clonality analysis. Resected tumors had greater TCR richness and clonality than uninvolved lung. From pretherapy to surgery, tumor richness and clonality rose with dual therapy.

Method: immunoSEQ multiplex PCR; TCRdb's copy keeps in-frame clones and lacks some. The table includes 4,500 to 5,500 clones, over 65% detected once. V was clipped by 7 bases and J by 5 bases; unmatched bases: 4. Per germline, CDR1 SNHLY and CDR2 FYNNEI. The CDR3 has 12 residues. The rearrangement uses TRBV2 and TRBJ1-1, with TRBD1 matching over 7 bases. The receptor was isolated from an adult with non-small cell lung cancer. Some clones in this sample may be carry-over from other donors' samples. This sample comprised normal lung tissue adjacent to the tumor, obtained after neoadjuvant nivolumab, alone or with ipilimumab, at or shortly before surgery. The CDR3 loop reads CASTGGGTEAFF. CDR3 sequence (DNA): TGTGCCAGCACAGGGGGTGGTACTGAAGCTTTCTTT.